The clone carrying this TCR beta chain was counted between two and nine times. Its antigen is unknown. The CDR3 runs to 15 residues. The data were obtained in a study of cytomegalovirus exposure and HLA in healthy donors. Whole-study results and caveats: Later analysis reportedly placed an Asian-associated ancestry cluster below the roughly 680-donor mean in N-insertions.

13 Jbeta primers and 60 Vbeta primers were used for the PCR. Data came from immunoSEQ multiplex PCR; TCRdb stores just in-frame clones and leaves some out. Of about 150,000 clones in the sample, 80% were seen once. The source is a woman in her 40s in good health and CMV-seronegative. J is TRBJ1-2 and V is TRBV21-1. TRBV21-1 is a known pseudogene. The sample taken for sequencing was PBMCs. The CDR3 DNA reads TGTGCCAGCTCACTAAGGGGGGGCGCCTGGGATGGCTACACCTTC. Protein sequence: CASSLRGGAWDGYTF.